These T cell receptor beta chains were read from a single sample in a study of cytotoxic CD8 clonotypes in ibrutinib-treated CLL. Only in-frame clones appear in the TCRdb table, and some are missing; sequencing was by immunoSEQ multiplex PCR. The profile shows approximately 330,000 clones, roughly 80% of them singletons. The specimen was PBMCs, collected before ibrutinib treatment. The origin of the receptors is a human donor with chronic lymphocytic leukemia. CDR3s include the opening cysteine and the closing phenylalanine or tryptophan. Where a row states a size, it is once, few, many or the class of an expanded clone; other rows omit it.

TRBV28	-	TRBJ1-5	CASSTSVNQPQHF
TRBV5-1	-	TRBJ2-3	CASSVAGGQTDTQYF
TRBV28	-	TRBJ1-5	CASSRSGPQPQHF
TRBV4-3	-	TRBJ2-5	CASSQMVGLGLQETQYF
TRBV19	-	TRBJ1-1	CASSRYGGDTEAFF
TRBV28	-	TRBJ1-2	CASSPQGEGHGDYGYTF
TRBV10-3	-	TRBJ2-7	CAIGSPSGSYEQYF
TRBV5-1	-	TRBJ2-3	CASSFSGLASTDTQYF
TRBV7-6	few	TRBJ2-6	CASSKYPRLAGGLGGANVLTF
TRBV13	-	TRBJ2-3	CATIAGGPSKTQYF
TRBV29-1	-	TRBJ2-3	CSVEGGNTQYF
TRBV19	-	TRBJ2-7	CASSPGLYYEQYF
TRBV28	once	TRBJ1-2	CASSFSDLIRKVFYGYTF
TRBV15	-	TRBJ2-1	CATSRGTSGVYNEQFF
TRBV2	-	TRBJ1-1	CASSITGVRAFF
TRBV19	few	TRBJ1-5	CASIQSEGSQPQHF
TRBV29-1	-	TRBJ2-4	CSVEGLMTGGVAKNIQYF
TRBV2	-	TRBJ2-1	CASRGTSGKLGEQFF
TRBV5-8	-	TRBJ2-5	CASSLGLEETQYF
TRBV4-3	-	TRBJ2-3	CASSVTSGSRRTDTQYF
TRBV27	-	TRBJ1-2	CASSPPGQGDYGYTF
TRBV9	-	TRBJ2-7	CASSVEAGTYEQYF
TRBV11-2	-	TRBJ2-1	CASRPSGGYNEQFF
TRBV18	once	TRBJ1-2	CATSPGAGFDYGYTF
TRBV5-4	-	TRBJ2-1	CASINLAGGLYNEQFF
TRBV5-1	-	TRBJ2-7	CASSLGLARLYEQYF
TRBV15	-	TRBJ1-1	CATSRMTSTEAFF
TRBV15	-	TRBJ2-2	CATSRDTGIGELFF
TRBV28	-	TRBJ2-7	CASSLDSGRVYF
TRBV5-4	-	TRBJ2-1	CASSLPPGTGDNEQFF
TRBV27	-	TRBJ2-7	CASSLKDRAYEQYF
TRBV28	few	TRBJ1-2	CASSIETAIYGYTF
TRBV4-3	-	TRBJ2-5	CASSQGPAGDFQETQYF
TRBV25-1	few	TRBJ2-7	CASSDIQQYF
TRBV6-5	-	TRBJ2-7	CASSYAGTEQYF
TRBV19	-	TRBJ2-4	CASSLSELAKNIQYF
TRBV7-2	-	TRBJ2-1	CASSPTGGGYNEQFF
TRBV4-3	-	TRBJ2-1	CASSQDFGQGNWNEQFF
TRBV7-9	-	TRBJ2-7	CASSLTGTRIEQYF
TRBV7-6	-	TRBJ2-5	CASSAPSTGHQETQYF
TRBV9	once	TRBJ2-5	CASSVGGRGETQYF
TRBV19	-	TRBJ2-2	CASTLYGGSNTGELFF
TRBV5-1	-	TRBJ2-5	CASSPTSGIQETQYF